Listed here are 9 T cell receptor beta chains from one sample, sequenced in a study of human T cells and chemical hapten exposure. TCRdb re-analysed the 5' RACE reads in MiXCR, keeping a single row per CDR3 protein. The data contain over 70,000 distinct CDR3 sequences, roughly 15% of them seen just once; the ten biggest clones take up about 6.8%. Unseparated into fractions, whole blood served as the source from which total RNA was extracted. These TCRs come from a female donor in good health.

In its sample, this clonotype was seen a few times. The J gene is TRBJ2-2, the V gene TRBV28, with 7 bases lining up with TRBD1. Germline loops: CDR1 MDHEN, CDR2 SYDVKM. J was trimmed by 3 bases and V by 1 base; bases with no gene match: 5. The CDR3 totals 16 residues. In DNA form, the CDR3 reads TGTGCCAGCAGTTTATTAAGGGGGCGTGACACCGGGGAGCTGTTTTTT. The encoded protein is CASSLLRGRDTGELFF.

This clonotype was seen at least ten times. The J gene is TRBJ2-3, the V gene TRBV28, with D tentatively TRBD1 or TRBD2 (5 bases each). V lost 5 bases and J 4 bases, leaving 13 bases between the germline ends. The CDR3 length is 14 residues. The germline V gene encodes CDR1 MDHEN and CDR2 SYDVKM. The CDR3 is CASSPSQGPDTQYF. In DNA form, the CDR3 reads TGTGCCAGCAGTCCCTCCCAGGGACCAGATACGCAGTATTTT.

Many counts were recorded for this clonotype. V gene TRBV30 combines with J gene TRBJ1-2; 9 nucleotides agree with TRBD1. CDR1 GTSNPN and CDR2 SVGIG come from the germline V gene (reference sequence). CDR3 length: 13 amino acids. Trimming cost V 0 bases and J 7 bases; bases outside gene matches: 3. CDR3 coding DNA: TGTGCCTGGAGTGTGGACAGGGGAGTTGGCTACACCTTC. It translates to CAWSVDRGVGYTF.

J is TRBJ2-1 and V is TRBV7-2, with D perhaps given as TRBD1 or TRBD2 (5 bases each). Trimming stripped 4 bases from V and 4 bases from J, with 14 bases between. Germline values: CDR1 SGHTA, CDR2 FQGNSA. This CDR3 has 15 residues. The CDR3 protein is CASSSSMWGYNEQFF. Here the CDR3 DNA reads TGTGCCAGCAGCTCCAGTATGTGGGGGTACAATGAGCAGTTCTTC.

This clonotype has more than one count but fewer than ten. The CDR3 protein is CASSLVRSTDTQYF. The CDR3 bases are TGTGCCAGCAGTTTAGTGAGGTCCACAGATACGCAGTATTTT. The chain combines TRBV28 with TRBJ2-3; D gene unclear. Trimming shortened V by 2 bases and J by 2 bases, and 8 bases separated the two germline ends. CDR3 length: 14 amino acids. CDR1 and CDR2 from the germline V gene are MDHEN and SYDVKM.

This clonotype was picked up a small number of times. V is TRBV4-1 and J is TRBJ1-2; 7 positions agree with TRBD1. This CDR3 has 15 amino acids. The V gene end was trimmed by 1 base and the J gene end by 4 bases; junction bases not matched to a gene: 6. The germline V gene has CDR1 MGHRA and CDR2 YSYEKL. The CDR3 region has the DNA TGCGCCAGCAGCCAAGGACAGGGAAACGTCTATGGCTACACCTTC. This gives the protein CASSQGQGNVYGYTF.

The chain has TRBV4-2 and TRBJ2-1; 12 positions match TRBD2. CDR3 length: 15 amino acids. Germline V gene lookup returns CDR1 LGHNA and CDR2 YNFKEQ. V lost 3 bases to trimming and J lost 6 bases; unmatched junction nucleotides: 3. The CDR3 spells CASSQRTSGVNEQFF. The CDR3 DNA follows: TGTGCCAGCAGCCAGAGGACTAGCGGGGTCAATGAGCAGTTCTTC.

The chain combines TRBV5-1 with TRBJ1-3; TRBD1 might be the D (5 bases). CDR1 and CDR2 from the germline V gene are SGHRS and YFSETQ. Trimming took 4 bases from V and 7 from J, leaving 18 bases between them. This CDR3 region has 15 residues. CDR3 DNA sequence: TGCGCCAGCAGCGTCGACAGACCAACGACGAACACCATATATTTT. The encoded protein is CASSVDRPTTNTIYF.

The rearrangement links TRBV10-3 to TRBJ2-1; 11 bases are shared with TRBD2. This CDR3 region has 14 residues. After removal of 6 bases from V and 10 bases from J, the junction contained 8 bases not matched to a gene. Germline V gives CDR1 ENHRY, CDR2 SYGVKD. CDR3 residues: CAIRTSGTVGEQFF. CDR3 nucleotide sequence: TGTGCCATCAGGACTAGCGGGACGGTTGGGGAGCAGTTCTTC.